This is a list of T cell receptor beta chains from one sample in a study of T cell clonotyping in hematopoietic cell transplantation. Generated by immunoSEQ multiplex PCR, the TCRdb table keeps only in-frame clones and is missing some. The top ten clones hold over 1.5% of a sample with tens of thousands of clones, around 90% of them seen once. The sequenced sample was peripheral blood mononuclear cells. Receptors originate from a woman aged 40 to 49 in good health. Some clones in this sample may be carry-over from other donors' samples. Each CDR3 is given with its conserved first and last residue. Fields, in order: clone size, J gene, V gene, D gene, CDR3 protein, CDR3 DNA. D genes are given only for firm matches. Where a row states a size, it is once, few, many or the class of an expanded clone; other rows omit it.

size: medium-sized; J: TRBJ2-2; V: TRBV25-1; D: TRBD1; CDR3: CASSGQGVTGELFF; DNA: TGTGCCAGCAGTGGTCAGGGGGTAACCGGGGAGCTGTTTTTT
size: .; J: TRBJ2-3; V: TRBV5-1; D: TRBD1; CDR3: CASSGGGSGTGEPAPRADTQYF; DNA: TGCGCCAGCAGCGGCGGCGGTTCGGGGACAGGGGAGCCCGCACCTAGGGCAGATACGCAGTATTTT
size: .; J: TRBJ2-7; V: TRBV2; D: TRBD2; CDR3: CASSDRGRASRGAYEQYF; DNA: TGTGCCAGCAGTGACCGCGGGAGGGCCTCCCGAGGGGCCTACGAGCAGTACTTC
size: .; J: TRBJ2-7; V: TRBV6-5; D: TRBD2; CDR3: CASSYRTGEGTYEQYF; DNA: TGTGCCAGCAGTTACCGTACGGGGGAGGGGACCTACGAGCAGTACTTC
size: .; J: TRBJ2-7; V: TRBV9; D: TRBD2; CDR3: CASSVGLAGDYEQYF; DNA: TGTGCCAGCAGCGTAGGACTAGCGGGAGATTACGAGCAGTACTTC
size: once; J: TRBJ1-4; V: TRBV5-1; D: .; CDR3: CASSLSTATNEKLFF; DNA: TGCGCCAGCAGCTTGTCGACGGCAACTAATGAAAAACTGTTTTTT
size: few; J: TRBJ1-1; V: TRBV5-6; D: .; CDR3: CASSLGLTETEAFF; DNA: TGTGCCAGCAGCTTAGGGCTTACCGAGACTGAAGCTTTCTTT
size: .; J: TRBJ2-3; V: TRBV7-3; D: .; CDR3: CASSLRGIIDKQYF; DNA: TGTGCCAGCAGCTTAAGGGGCATCATAGATAAGCAGTATTTT
size: .; J: TRBJ2-2; V: TRBV19; D: TRBD1; CDR3: CASSIVSGTGSTGELFF; DNA: TGTGCCAGTAGTATAGTCTCCGGGACAGGGAGTACCGGGGAGCTGTTTTTT
size: .; J: TRBJ2-3; V: TRBV25-1; D: TRBD2; CDR3: CASSERGAGRGTDTQYF; DNA: TGTGCCAGCAGTGAGAGAGGCGCAGGGAGGGGCACAGATACGCAGTATTTT
size: .; J: TRBJ2-3; V: TRBV28; D: TRBD2; CDR3: CASSIAGGYTDTQYF; DNA: TGTGCCAGCAGTATAGCGGGAGGGTACACAGATACGCAGTATTTT
size: .; J: TRBJ1-5; V: TRBV2; D: .; CDR3: CASMGGRGQPQHF; DNA: TGTGCCAGCATGGGAGGGCGGGGTCAGCCCCAGCATTTT
size: .; J: TRBJ1-2; V: TRBV28; D: .; CDR3: CASSERQRGLYGYTF; DNA: TGTGCCAGCAGTGAGCGACAGCGAGGGTTATATGGCTACACCTTC
size: .; J: TRBJ1-1; V: TRBV2; D: .; CDR3: CASSERTATNTEAFF; DNA: TGTGCCAGCAGTGAGCGGACAGCGACGAACACTGAAGCTTTCTTT
size: .; J: TRBJ2-1; V: TRBV11-2; D: .; CDR3: CATTLDPILNEQFF; DNA: TGTGCCACCACCCTGGACCCAATCCTCAATGAGCAGTTCTTC
size: once; J: TRBJ1-2; V: TRBV7-8; D: .; CDR3: CASSSRELGGYTF; DNA: TGTGCCAGCAGTTCTAGGGAGTTAGGTGGCTACACCTTC
size: .; J: TRBJ2-2; V: TRBV5-1; D: .; CDR3: CASSWGTSITGELFF; DNA: TGCGCCAGCAGCTGGGGGACATCCATCACCGGGGAGCTGTTTTTT
size: .; J: TRBJ1-5; V: TRBV30; D: .; CDR3: CAWSRGLDQPQHF; DNA: TGTGCCTGGAGTAGGGGGTTGGATCAGCCCCAGCATTTT